This T cell receptor beta chain was identified in a study of blood T cell repertoires in COVID-19. Study-wide context: Nucleic acid was either cDNA or gDNA, and it came from T cells, B-cell-depleted T cells, or PBMCs.

Sequencing was performed with immunoSEQ multiplex PCR; in TCRdb, only in-frame clones are kept and a portion is missing. The table shows some 71,000 clones, with nearly 90% occurring only once. CDR1 is LGHDT and CDR2 is YNNKEL in the germline V gene (reference sequence). The CDR3 length is 12 residues. Trimming took 3 bases from V and 13 from J, leaving 10 bases between them. J is TRBJ1-6 and V is TRBV3-1 (or the pseudogene TRBV3-2); D remains unclear. The source material was peripheral blood. This sequence originates from a man between 50 and 59 years old with acute or convalescent COVID-19. CDR3 sequence: CASSQRVGPLHF. As DNA, the CDR3 is TGTGCCAGCAGCCAGAGGGTAGGGCCCCTCCACTTT.